Sequencing of this T cell receptor beta chain was carried out in a study of cytotoxic CD8 clonotypes in ibrutinib-treated CLL. The J segment lost 9 bases and the V segment lost 0 bases, leaving 6 bases of the junction unmatched. Looked up from germline, CDR1 is SGDLS and CDR2 is YYNGEE. The CDR3 covers 14 residues. Using immunoSEQ multiplex PCR, the repertoire was profiled, and TCRdb retains in-frame clones only, with some absent. The table has some 130,000 clones, about 80% seen once. The V gene is TRBV9, the J gene TRBJ2-4; 7 bases are a match to TRBD1. This sample comprised PBMCs, obtained after 24 months of ibrutinib treatment. This sequence was found in a human donor with chronic lymphocytic leukemia. As DNA, the CDR3 is TGTGCCAGCAGCGTAGATCTACAGGGGAGCATTCAGTACTTC. It is translated as CASSVDLQGSIQYF. The variable domain in full, with the rest retrieved from reference TRBV9 and TRBJ2-4, is DSGVTQTPKHLITATGQRVTLRCSPRSGDLSVYWYQQSLDQGLQFLIQYYNGEERAKGNILERFSAQQFPDLHSELNLSSLELGDSALYFCASSVDLQGSIQYFGAGTRLSVL.